This record covers a single TCR beta chain. Antigen unknown. The repertoire was sequenced with immunoSEQ multiplex PCR; TCRdb's copy has only in-frame clones and lacks some. The table shows fewer than 90,000 clones, with almost 90% occurring only once. The V gene's germline CDR1 is SNHLY and CDR2 FYNNEI. The CDR3 runs 14 residues. V lost 6 bases and J lost 5; bases outside the gene matches: 8. The entry originates in a study of OX40 agonist ivuxolimab in advanced cancers. Study at large: Dose-escalation patients suffered from hepatocellular carcinoma, melanoma, renal cell or head and neck cancer. Aged about 20 to 80 with a mean of 60 years, they were roughly 83% male. Eligibility admitted prior anti-PD-1, anti-PD-L1 or anti-CTLA-4 therapy; 40% to 50% had some.

General study findings and limits: Blood T cells, both CD4+ and CD8+, expanded clonally by week 6 at 0.1 to 3.0 mg/kg.

The TCR sequence derives from an adult with an advanced solid tumor such as melanoma, head and neck, liver or kidney cancer. Sequencing used CD4+ or CD8+ T cells sorted from blood, obtained in a trial of the OX40 agonist ivuxolimab. This chain uses TRBV2 with TRBJ2-7, with TRBD1 matching 9 bases. CDR3 in DNA: TGTGCCAGCAGGAGACAGGGGGGTTTAAACGAGCAGTACTTC. Translated: CASRRQGGLNEQYF.